This T cell receptor beta chain emerged from a study of T cells in Graves' hyperthyroidism and ophthalmopathy. Germline V gene sequence: CDR1 SGHVS, CDR2 FQNEAQ. The V end was cut by 1 base, the J end by 4 bases, with 16 bases between. This CDR3 is 16 amino acids long. Overall study results and limits: Ophthalmopathy and stable hyperthyroidism were separated by a 13 V-J model. The model identified upcoming ophthalmopathy a median around 6 months ahead of onset.

TCR beta CDR3 region amplification was performed from RNA transcripts. First-round RT-PCR of the TCR CDR3 relied on the HTBI primer set. MiXCR, run by TCRdb on the multiplex PCR reads, gives a single entry per CDR3 protein. The table lists around 690,000 distinct CDR3 sequences, 15% to 20% of them singletons, with around 15% in the top ten. In its sample, this clonotype was seen a few times. The antigen remains unidentified. Clinical symptoms, serum thyroxine and TRAb, thyroid ultrasound and orbital computed tomography together formed the diagnostic basis. The chain uses TRBV7-8 and TRBJ1-1; TRBD1 is a possible D gene (6 bases). Sequencing was carried out using blood. This sequence originates from a man over 45 with Graves' hyperthyroidism. CDR3 bases: TGTGCCAGCAGCTTAGGGGCGGGGGTCAGGGGCACTGAAGCTTTCTTT. Translating gives CASSLGAGVRGTEAFF.